Below, one T cell receptor (beta chain) is given with its context. The record originates from a study of blood T cell repertoires in COVID-19. The CDR3 covers 16 residues. CDR1 is SGHDN, CDR2 FVKESK, per germline. Trimming shortened V by 0 bases and J by 5 bases, and 13 bases separated the two germline ends. Authors' analysis steps: Nucleated cell number was recorded as an estimate derived from reference gene primer amplification. TCRdb keeps only in-frame clones here, not all; method: immunoSEQ multiplex PCR. V, J and clone size derive from that table, while D and trimming were established from the DNA sequence. The sample holds some 270,000 clones, approximately 85% seen once.

The source is a woman at least 80 years old with COVID-19, enrolled during active disease. Input material: peripheral blood. This rearrangement joins TRBV14 to TRBJ2-2; TRBD2 might be the D (6 bases). Written as DNA, the CDR3 is TGTGCCAGCAGCCAAGATAATCAGCGGGTTACCGGGGAGCTGTTTTTT. It encodes CASSQDNQRVTGELFF.